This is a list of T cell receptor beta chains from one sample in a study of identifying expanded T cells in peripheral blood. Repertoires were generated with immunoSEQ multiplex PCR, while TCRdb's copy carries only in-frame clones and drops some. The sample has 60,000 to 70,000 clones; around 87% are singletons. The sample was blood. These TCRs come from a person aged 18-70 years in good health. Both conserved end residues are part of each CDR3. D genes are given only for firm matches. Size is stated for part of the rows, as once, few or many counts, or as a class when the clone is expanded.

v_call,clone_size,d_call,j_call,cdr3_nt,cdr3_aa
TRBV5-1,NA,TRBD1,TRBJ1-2,TGCGCCAGCAGCCACCCAGGGGGGCAAGAGGGCTACACCTTC,CASSHPGGQEGYTF
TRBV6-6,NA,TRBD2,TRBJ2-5,TGTGCCAGCAGTTACCGGCGGGGGGATCAAAAAGAGACCCAGTACTTC,CASSYRRGDQKETQYF
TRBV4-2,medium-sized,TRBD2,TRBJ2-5,TGTGCCAGCAGCCAAGAAGAGTCGGGGGGGCCAAAGACCCAGTACTTC,CASSQEESGGPKTQYF
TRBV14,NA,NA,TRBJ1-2,TGTGCCAGCAGCCAAGAAGGCGGAATTGGAGATGGCTACACCTTC,CASSQEGGIGDGYTF
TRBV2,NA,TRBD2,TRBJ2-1,TGTGCCAGCAGCCTCGGACCGGGGGGGGGCAATGAGCAGTTCTTC,CASSLGPGGGNEQFF
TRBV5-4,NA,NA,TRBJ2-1,TGTGCCAGCAGCGATTCGCTGCTACAGGGAGTGGGCAATGAGCAGTTCTTC,CASSDSLLQGVGNEQFF
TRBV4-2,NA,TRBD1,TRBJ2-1,TGTGCCAGCGCCGGACAGGGGGTCTACAATGAGCAGTTCTTC,CASAGQGVYNEQFF
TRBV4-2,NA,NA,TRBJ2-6,TGTGCCAGCAGCCAGGCGCAGGGGACTGGGGCCAACGTCCTGACTTTC,CASSQAQGTGANVLTF
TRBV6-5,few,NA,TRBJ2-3,TGTGCCAGCAGTACTCCGGGACTGGGTGCAGATACGCAGTATTTT,CASSTPGLGADTQYF
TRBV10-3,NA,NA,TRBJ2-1,TGTGCCATCAGTGAGTCGGGGGCGGGAAGCTCCTACAATGAGCAGTTCTTC,CAISESGAGSSYNEQFF
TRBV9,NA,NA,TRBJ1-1,TGTGCCAGCAGCCGTGGAGCGGACACGAACACTGAAGCTTTCTTT,CASSRGADTNTEAFF
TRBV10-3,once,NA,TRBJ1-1,TGTGCCATCAGTGAGTCAACGGCTAACACTGAAGCTTTCTTT,CAISESTANTEAFF
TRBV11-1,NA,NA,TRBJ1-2,TGTGCCAGCAGCTTAGAGGGCACCTATGGCTACACCTTC,CASSLEGTYGYTF
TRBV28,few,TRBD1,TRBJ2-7,TGTGCCAGCAGTGCGTGGACAGGAGGCTCCTACGAGCAGTACTTC,CASSAWTGGSYEQYF
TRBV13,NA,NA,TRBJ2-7,TGTGCCAGCAGCCTTATGATCGGGCAGGGCGGGAACGAGCAGTACTTC,CASSLMIGQGGNEQYF
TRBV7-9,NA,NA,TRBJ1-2,TGTGCCAGCAGCTTATTCCGGGACACCGAAGGGGGTTACACCTTC,CASSLFRDTEGGYTF
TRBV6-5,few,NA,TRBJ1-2,TGTGCCAGCAGCCGGGTATCCTGCACCTTC,CASSRVSCTF
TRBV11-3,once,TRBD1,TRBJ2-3,TGTGCCAGCAGCTTAGGAGGGGGACAGATTACGCAGTATTTT,CASSLGGGQITQYF
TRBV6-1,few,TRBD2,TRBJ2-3,TGTGCCAGCAGTGAAGTGGTGGCGGGGGGAAATACAGATACGCAGTATTTT,CASSEVVAGGNTDTQYF
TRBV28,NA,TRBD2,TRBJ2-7,TGTGCCAGCAGCCTCGGACGGGGACTAAGTTTCGAGCAGTACTTC,CASSLGRGLSFEQYF
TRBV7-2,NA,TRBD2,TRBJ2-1,TGTGCCAGCAGCTTAGTGGCGGGGGGGCGATACAATGAGCAGTTCTTC,CASSLVAGGRYNEQFF
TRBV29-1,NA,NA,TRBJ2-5,TGCAGCGTTCGGAGGGGGCGAGAGGAGACCCAGTACTTC,CSVRRGREETQYF
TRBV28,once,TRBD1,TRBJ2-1,TGTGCCAGCAGTTTAGAGACAGGGCGCGACAATGAGCAGTTCTTC,CASSLETGRDNEQFF
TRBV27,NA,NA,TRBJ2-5,TGTGCCAGCTGGGCAGTAAAAGAGACCCAGTACTTC,CASWAVKETQYF
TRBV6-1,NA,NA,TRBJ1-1,TGTGCCAGCAGTGAAGCGGCGCAGGGTCTAGCTTTCTTT,CASSEAAQGLAFF
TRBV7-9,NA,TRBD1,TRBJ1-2,TGTGCCAGCAGCAGAGACAGGGGAAACAACTATGGCTACACCTTC,CASSRDRGNNYGYTF
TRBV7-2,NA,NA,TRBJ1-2,TGTGCCAGCAGCTCTACAGGGCGAGGCTACACCTTC,CASSSTGRGYTF
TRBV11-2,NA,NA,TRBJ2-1,TGTGCCAGCAGCTTAGGGAGGCACAATGAGCAGTTCTTC,CASSLGRHNEQFF
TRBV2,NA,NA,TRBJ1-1,TGTGCCAGCAGGAAGGGAATCATGAACACTGAAGCTTTCTTT,CASRKGIMNTEAFF
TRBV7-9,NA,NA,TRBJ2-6,TGTGCCACCTCGGAATATGTCTCTGGGGCCAACGTCCTGACTTTC,CATSEYVSGANVLTF
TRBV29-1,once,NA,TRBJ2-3,TGCAGCGCGACCCAGGGGAGGGCAGATACGCAGTATTTT,CSATQGRADTQYF
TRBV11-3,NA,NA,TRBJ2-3,TGTGCCAGCAGCCCAGGACTAAGCACAGATACGCAGTATTTT,CASSPGLSTDTQYF
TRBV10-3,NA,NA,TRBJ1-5,TGTGCCATCAGTGGAGGGGATCAGCCCCAGCATTTT,CAISGGDQPQHF
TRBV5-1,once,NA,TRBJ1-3,TGCGCCAGCAGCTTGGCCGCAGCCTCTGGAAACACCATATATTTT,CASSLAAASGNTIYF
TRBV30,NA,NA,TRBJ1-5,TGTGCCTGGAGTGTGGATGAAAATCAGCCCCAGCATTTT,CAWSVDENQPQHF
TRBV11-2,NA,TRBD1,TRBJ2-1,TGTGCCAGCAGCCCCTTACTACAGGGGCATGAGCAGTTCTTC,CASSPLLQGHEQFF
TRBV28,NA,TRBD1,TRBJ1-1,TGTGCCAGCAGGGGACAGTCGAACACTGAAGCTTTCTTT,CASRGQSNTEAFF
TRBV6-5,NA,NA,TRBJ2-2,TGTGCCAGCAATGGACAGAGGACTAGTCTCCGGGAGCTGTTTTTT,CASNGQRTSLRELFF
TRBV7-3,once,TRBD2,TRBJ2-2,TGTGCCAGCAGCTTAACTCAGGCGAGCGGGAGAACCGGGGAGCTGTTTTTT,CASSLTQASGRTGELFF
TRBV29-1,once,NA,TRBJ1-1,TGCAGCGTGGGAGACAGCATGAACACTGAAGCTTTCTTT,CSVGDSMNTEAFF
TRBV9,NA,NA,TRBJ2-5,TGTGCCAGCAGCCCCCACGGGAACCCTGGGGCGGGAGAGACCCAGTACTTC,CASSPHGNPGAGETQYF
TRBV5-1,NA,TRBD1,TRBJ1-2,TGCGCCAGCAGCTTTACACAGGGGGCGCCGGGCTACACCTTC,CASSFTQGAPGYTF
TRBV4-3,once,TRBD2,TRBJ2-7,TGCGCCAGCAGCCAGACCTTAGCGGGAGAGTCCCACGAGCAGTACTTC,CASSQTLAGESHEQYF